The sequence of this TCR beta chain was determined in a study of T cells expressing NK-cell markers. Study summary: The study drew TCR beta repertoires from sorted CD3+CD56+NKG2C+, CD3+CD56+NKG2C- and CD3+CD56-NKG2C+ T cells. HCMV seropositivity marked seven of the eight sequenced donors; one was seronegative.

TCRdb reprocessed the 5' RACE reads and reports one entry per CDR3 protein, with no DNA. This sample's clone table lists about half a million distinct CDR3 sequences. Germline lookup yields CDR1 MNHEY and CDR2 SVGAGI. This CDR3 region has 13 residues. This receptor was obtained from a woman aged 50 to 65 in good health. This chain joins TRBV6-5 and TRBJ2-4; the D call from TCRdb, TRBD1, cannot be confirmed without DNA. What was sequenced was blood T cells: a sorted CD56 or NKG2C T cell subset, CD4+ or CD8+ T cells, or bulk PBMC T cells (not recorded which). The CDR3 sequence is CASSYSGGRTQYF.